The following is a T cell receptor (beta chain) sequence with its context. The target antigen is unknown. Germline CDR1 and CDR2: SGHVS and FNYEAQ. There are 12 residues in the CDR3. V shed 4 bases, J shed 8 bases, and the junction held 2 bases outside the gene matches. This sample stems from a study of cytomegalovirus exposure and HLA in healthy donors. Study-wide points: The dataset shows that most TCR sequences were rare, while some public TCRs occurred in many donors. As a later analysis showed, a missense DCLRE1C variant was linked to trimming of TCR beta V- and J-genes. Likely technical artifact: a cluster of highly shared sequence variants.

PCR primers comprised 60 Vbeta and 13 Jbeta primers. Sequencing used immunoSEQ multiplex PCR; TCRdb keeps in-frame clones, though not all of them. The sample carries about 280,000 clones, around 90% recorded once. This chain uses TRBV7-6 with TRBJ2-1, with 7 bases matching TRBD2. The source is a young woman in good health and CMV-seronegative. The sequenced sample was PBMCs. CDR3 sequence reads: CASSWGRDEQFF. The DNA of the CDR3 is TGTGCCAGCAGCTGGGGGAGGGATGAGCAGTTCTTC.